These 8 T cell receptor beta chains were sequenced from one sample in a study of OX40 agonist ivuxolimab in advanced cancers. Sequencing used immunoSEQ multiplex PCR; TCRdb keeps in-frame clones, though not all of them. This table holds roughly 70,000 clones, about nine tenths found once. The specimen was CD4+ or CD8+ T cells sorted from blood, collected in a trial of the OX40 agonist ivuxolimab. The source of these receptors is an adult with an advanced solid tumor such as melanoma, head and neck, liver or kidney cancer.

This sequence joins TRBV28 and TRBJ1-2; 7 nucleotides match TRBD1. V gave up 5 bases and J gave up 8 bases; unmatched junction bases: 8. This CDR3 comprises 13 residues. The germline gives CDR1 MDHEN, CDR2 SYDVKM. This CDR3 reads CASSNDRADGYTF. Here the CDR3 DNA reads TGTGCCAGCAGTAATGACAGGGCCGACGGCTACACCTTC.

The chain links TRBV7-3 to TRBJ1-3; D gene uncertain. The CDR3 has 13 residues. Germline loops: CDR1 SGHTA, CDR2 FQGTGA. Between the trimmed V and J ends, which lost 5 bases and 9 bases, there was a span of 14 bases. As DNA, the CDR3 is TGTGCCAGCAGCCCGGGAGCCACCAGCACCATATATTTT. Translated: CASSPGATSTIYF.

J is TRBJ1-2 and V is TRBV6-5, with 9 positions matching TRBD1. This CDR3 has 13 amino acids. CDR1 is MNHEY and CDR2 is SVGAGI in the germline V gene. Trimming at V came to 5 bases and at J to 2 bases, leaving 0 bases not matched to a gene. Here the CDR3 DNA reads TGTGCCAGCAGTGGGACAGGGAACTATGGCTACACCTTC. Its translation is CASSGTGNYGYTF.

The chain has TRBV28 and TRBJ1-2, with D perhaps matching TRBD1 (5 bases). Per the germline V gene, CDR1 is MDHEN and CDR2 is SYDVKM. The CDR3 length is 12 residues. Trimming removed 8 bases from V and 2 bases from J, with 9 bases in between. The CDR3 sequence: CASEEGNYGYTF. The CDR3 bases are TGTGCCAGCGAGGAGGGGAACTATGGCTACACCTTC.

The chain couples TRBV9 to TRBJ1-4; D perhaps matches TRBD1 (5 bases). Germline V CDR1 and CDR2: SGDLS, YYNGEE. The CDR3 sequence is 14 residues long. V lost 0 bases, J lost 7 bases, and 10 bases lay in between. The CDR3 protein is CASSVGRGSEKLFF. CDR3 coding DNA: TGTGCCAGCAGCGTAGGGAGGGGAAGTGAAAAACTGTTTTTT.

J is TRBJ1-1 and V is TRBV18, with a tentative D call TRBD1 (6 bases). The V and J ends lost 4 bases and 5 bases respectively, with 14 bases between them. Germline lookup yields CDR1 KGHSH and CDR2 LQKENI. The CDR3 is 14 amino acids. CDR3 in amino acids: CASSRGQARTEAFF. The DNA of the CDR3 is TGTGCCAGCTCACGGGGACAAGCTCGGACTGAAGCTTTCTTT.

The gene calls are TRBV27 and TRBJ2-5; the match to TRBD2 covers 9 bases. The CDR3 has 16 amino acids. Germline lookup yields CDR1 MNHEY and CDR2 SMNVEV (reference sequence). V shed 7 bases and J 0 bases; nucleotides not matched to a gene: 9. The CDR3 coding sequence is TGTGCCAGCACCCCTCGACTAGCGGCCTACCAAGAGACCCAGTACTTC. Its protein product is CASTPRLAAYQETQYF.

This clone was found once. The CDR3 sequence: CASSFRADPYNEQFF. The CDR3 bases are TGTGCCAGCAGCTTCCGGGCAGATCCCTACAATGAGCAGTTCTTC. The rearrangement links TRBV7-9 to TRBJ2-1; D unclear. V lost 3 bases to trimming and J lost 2 bases, with 11 bases between them. CDR1 is SEHNR, CDR2 FQNEAQ, per germline (reference sequence). The CDR3 extends over 15 amino acids.